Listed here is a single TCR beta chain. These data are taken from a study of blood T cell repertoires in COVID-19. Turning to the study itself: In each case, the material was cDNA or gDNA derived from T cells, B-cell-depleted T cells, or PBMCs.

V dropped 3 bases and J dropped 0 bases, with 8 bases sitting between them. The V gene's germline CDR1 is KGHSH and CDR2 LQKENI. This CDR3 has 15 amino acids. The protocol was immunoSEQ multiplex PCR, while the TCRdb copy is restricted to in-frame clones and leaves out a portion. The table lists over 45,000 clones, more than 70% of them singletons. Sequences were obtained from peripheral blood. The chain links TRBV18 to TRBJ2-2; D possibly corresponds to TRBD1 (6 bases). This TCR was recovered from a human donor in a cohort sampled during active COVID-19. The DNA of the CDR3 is TGTGCCAGCTCACCTGGACAGTCGAACACCGGGGAGCTGTTTTTT. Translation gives CASSPGQSNTGELFF.